This T cell receptor (beta chain) is from a study of blood T cell repertoires in COVID-19. The cohort comprised adults aged 18 to 89 years residing in about two dozen US areas. Two negative PCRs, clearance, or symptom resolution were required of recovered Cohort 3 donors. Measured with immunoSEQ multiplex PCR; TCRdb has only the in-frame clones, and not every one. In the table there are roughly 170,000 clones, 84% of which are singletons. CDR1 and CDR2 (germline): SGHVS, FNYEAQ. V lost 2 bases, J lost 1 base, and 10 bases lay in between. The CDR3 runs to 15 residues. This receptor was obtained from a man in his fifties who had recovered from COVID-19. The chain carries TRBV7-6 and TRBJ2-3; D gene uncertain. Source material: PBMCs or T cells enriched from blood (not recorded which). The CDR3 protein is CASSLTSFGTDTQYF. CDR3 DNA sequence: TGTGCCAGCAGCTTAACGAGTTTCGGCACAGATACGCAGTATTTT.